One and the same sample provided the 10 T cell receptor beta chains below, sequenced in a study of T-cell reconstitution after alpha-beta-depleted transplantation in children. As it was prepared, the TCRbeta library received unique molecular identifiers. TCRdb re-called the PCR reads with MiXCR, one entry per CDR3 protein. The sample consists of approximately 250,000 distinct CDR3 sequences, 9.7% of them appearing once. The sequenced sample was PBMCs from the stem cell graft donor, obtained from the stem cell graft. These receptors were collected from a human donor who donated a stem cell graft to a child with SCID.

The J gene is TRBJ2-5, the V gene TRBV20-1, with 11 bases matching TRBD2. The CDR3 sequence is 15 residues long. With V trimmed by 0 bases and J by 6 bases, 6 bases remained unmatched. Germline assignment: CDR1 DFQATT and CDR2 SNEGSKA (reference sequence). The CDR3 coding sequence is TGCAGTGCTAGAGAAAGCCGACTAGCGGGGCAGACCCAGTACTTC. Its protein product is CSARESRLAGQTQYF.

The chain's CDR3 is CASSIEVSGNTIYF. The CDR3 DNA reads TGTGCCAGTAGTATTGAGGTCTCTGGAAACACCATATATTTT. The chain recombines TRBV19 with TRBJ1-3; D is ambiguous. The CDR3 has 14 residues. The germline V gene encodes CDR1 LNHDA and CDR2 SQIVND (reference sequence). The V gene lost 3 bases and the J gene lost 0 bases, with 6 bases spanning the gap.

This clonotype was seen repeatedly, ten times or more. The V call is TRBV20-1, the J call TRBJ2-2, with D unresolved. Germline assignment: CDR1 DFQATT and CDR2 SNEGSKA (reference sequence). The CDR3 extends over 13 amino acids. Trimming pared 1 base from V and 1 base from J, leaving 4 bases between. The CDR3 sequence: CSARAQNTGELFF. In DNA form, the CDR3 reads TGCAGTGCTAGAGCTCAGAACACCGGGGAGCTGTTTTTT.

This clonotype was seen ten or more times. The J gene is TRBJ2-1, the V gene TRBV19, with D perhaps being TRBD1 or TRBD2 (5 bases each). Germline CDR1 LNHDA, CDR2 SQIVND (reference sequence). Trimming took 3 bases from V and 2 from J, leaving 11 bases between them. This CDR3 has 15 residues. The CDR3 loop reads CASSIRDGPYNEQFF. In DNA, the CDR3 is TGTGCCAGTAGTATCCGGGACGGCCCCTACAATGAGCAGTTCTTC. Combining the CDR3 with reference TRBV19 and TRBJ2-1 gives the whole variable domain DGGITQSPKYLFRKEGQNVTLSCEQNLNHDAMYWYRQDPGQGLRLIYYSQIVNDFQKGDIAEGYSVSREKKESFPLTVTSAQKNPTAFYLCASSIRDGPYNEQFFGPGTRLTVL.

This clonotype was found many times. The chain links TRBV5-1 to TRBJ2-3; the D gene could be TRBD1 or TRBD2 (5 bases each). The CDR3 loop spans 16 amino acids. Germline CDR1 SGHRS, CDR2 YFSETQ. Trimming removed 0 bases from V and 3 bases from J, with 14 bases in between. CDR3 DNA: TGCGCCAGCAGCTTGGCCCGGGACGGATATACAGATACGCAGTATTTT. Residues: CASSLARDGYTDTQYF.

This clonotype was seen many times. J is TRBJ1-5 and V is TRBV30; D is ambiguous. CDR1 and CDR2 (germline): GTSNPN, SVGIG (reference sequence). The CDR3 sequence is 12 residues long. V dropped 2 bases and J dropped 4 bases, with 6 bases sitting between them. The CDR3 sequence: CAWSRVNQPQHF. CDR3 DNA sequence: TGTGCCTGGAGTAGGGTTAATCAGCCCCAGCATTTT.

This clonotype was seen repeatedly, ten times or more. The rearrangement links TRBV5-1 to TRBJ1-3; D is uncertain. The CDR3 runs to 16 residues. Trimming removed 5 bases at V and 0 bases at J, with 15 bases between. Germline CDR1 and CDR2: SGHRS and YFSETQ. CDR3 region: CASSSNEVRSGNTIYF. The CDR3, as DNA: TGCGCCAGCAGTAGCAACGAGGTTCGCTCTGGAAACACCATATATTTT.

Ten or more counts support this clonotype. The genes are TRBV5-1 and TRBJ2-1; D is ambiguous. Germline assignment: CDR1 SGHRS and CDR2 YFSETQ. This CDR3 has 15 residues. V was cut by 1 base and J by 1 base, with 9 bases left in between. CDR3 coding DNA: TGCGCCAGCAGCTTGTATCCCCAGTCCTACAATGAGCAGTTCTTC. It yields the protein CASSLYPQSYNEQFF.

This clonotype appeared many times. This chain joins TRBV5-1 and TRBJ2-7; D remains ambiguous. The germline V gene encodes CDR1 SGHRS and CDR2 YFSETQ. CDR3 length equals 14 residues. The ends were cut back, 0 bases at V and 1 base at J, with 8 bases in the middle. The CDR3 nucleotides are TGCGCCAGCAGCTTGGTCATGGGTTCCTACGAGCAGTACTTC. Translation gives CASSLVMGSYEQYF.

This clonotype was seen at least ten times. For the CDR3, the DNA is TGTGCCAGCTCACCAGGAGACAGGGGCTACACCTTC. Translated: CASSPGDRGYTF. The J gene is TRBJ1-2, the V gene TRBV18; D possibly corresponds to TRBD1 (6 bases). This CDR3 region has 12 residues. The ends were cut back, 2 bases at V and 8 bases at J, with 9 bases in the middle. Per the germline V gene, CDR1 is KGHSH and CDR2 is LQKENI.